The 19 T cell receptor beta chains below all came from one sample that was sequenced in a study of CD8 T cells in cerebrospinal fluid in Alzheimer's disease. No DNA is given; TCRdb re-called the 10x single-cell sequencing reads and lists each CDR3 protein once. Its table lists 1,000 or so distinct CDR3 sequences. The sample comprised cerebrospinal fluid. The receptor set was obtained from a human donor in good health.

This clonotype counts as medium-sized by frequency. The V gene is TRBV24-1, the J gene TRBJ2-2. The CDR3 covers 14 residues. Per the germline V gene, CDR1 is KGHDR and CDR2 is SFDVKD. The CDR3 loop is CATSGRSNTGELFF.

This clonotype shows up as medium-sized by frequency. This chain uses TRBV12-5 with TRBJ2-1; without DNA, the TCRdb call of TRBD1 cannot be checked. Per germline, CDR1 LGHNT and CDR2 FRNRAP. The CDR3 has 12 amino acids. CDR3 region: CASVAPNHEQFF.

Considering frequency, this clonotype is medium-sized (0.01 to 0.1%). This chain's CDR3 is CASATERFESPLHF. The chain carries TRBV6-1 and TRBJ1-6. The CDR3 is made up of 14 amino acids. In germline, CDR1 is MNHNS, CDR2 SASEGT.

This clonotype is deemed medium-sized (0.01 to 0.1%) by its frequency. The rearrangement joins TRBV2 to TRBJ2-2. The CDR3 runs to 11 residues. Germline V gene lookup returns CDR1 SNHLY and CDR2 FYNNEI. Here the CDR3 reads CASSWSGELFF.

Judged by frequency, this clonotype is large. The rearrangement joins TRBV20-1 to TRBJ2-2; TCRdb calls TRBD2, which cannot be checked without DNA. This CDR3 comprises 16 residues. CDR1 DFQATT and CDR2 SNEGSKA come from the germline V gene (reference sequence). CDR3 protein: CSASSSGGLNTGELFF.

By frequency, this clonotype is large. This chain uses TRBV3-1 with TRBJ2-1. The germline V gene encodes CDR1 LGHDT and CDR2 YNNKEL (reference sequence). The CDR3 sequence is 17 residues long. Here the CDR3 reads CASSRFLGSSGGYEQFF.

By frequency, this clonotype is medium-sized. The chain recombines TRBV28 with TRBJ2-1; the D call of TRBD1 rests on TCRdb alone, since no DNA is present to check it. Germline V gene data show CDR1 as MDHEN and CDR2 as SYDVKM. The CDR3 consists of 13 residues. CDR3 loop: CASRGRSYNEQFF.

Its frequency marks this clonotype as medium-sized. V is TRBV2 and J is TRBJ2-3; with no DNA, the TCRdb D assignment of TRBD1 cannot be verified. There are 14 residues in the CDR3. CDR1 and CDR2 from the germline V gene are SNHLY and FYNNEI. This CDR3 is CASQAGIRTDTQYF. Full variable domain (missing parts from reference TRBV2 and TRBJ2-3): EPEVTQTPSHQVTQMGQEVILRCVPISNHLYFYWYRQILGQKVEFLVSFYNNEISEKSEIFDDQFSVERPDGSNFTLKIRSTKLEDSAMYFCASQAGIRTDTQYFGPGTRLTVL.

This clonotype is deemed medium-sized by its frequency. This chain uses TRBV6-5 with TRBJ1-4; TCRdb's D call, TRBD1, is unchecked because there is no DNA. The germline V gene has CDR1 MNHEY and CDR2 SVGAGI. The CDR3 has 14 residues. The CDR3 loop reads CASSPIRDSQKLFF.

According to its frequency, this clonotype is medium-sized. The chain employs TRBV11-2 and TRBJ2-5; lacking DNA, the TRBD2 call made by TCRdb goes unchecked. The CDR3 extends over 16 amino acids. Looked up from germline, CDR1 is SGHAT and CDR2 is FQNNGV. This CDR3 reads CASSFWANPTQETQYF.

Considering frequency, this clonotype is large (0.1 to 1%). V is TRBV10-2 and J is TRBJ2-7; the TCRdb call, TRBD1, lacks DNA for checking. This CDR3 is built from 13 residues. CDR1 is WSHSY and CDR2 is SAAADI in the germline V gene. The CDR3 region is CASGGAGANEQYF.

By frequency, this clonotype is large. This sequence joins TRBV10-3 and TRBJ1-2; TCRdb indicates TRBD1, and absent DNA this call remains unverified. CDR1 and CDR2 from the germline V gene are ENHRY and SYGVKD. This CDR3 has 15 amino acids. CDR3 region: CAISEPRDGNYGYTF.

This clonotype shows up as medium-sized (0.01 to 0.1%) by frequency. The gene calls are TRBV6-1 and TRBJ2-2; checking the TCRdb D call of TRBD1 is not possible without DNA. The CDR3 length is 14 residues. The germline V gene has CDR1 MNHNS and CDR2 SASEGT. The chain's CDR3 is CASSVAPGGGELFF.

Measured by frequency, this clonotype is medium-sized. The chain's CDR3 is CAWSPLQGYYTEAFF. The gene calls are TRBV30 and TRBJ1-1; TCRdb calls TRBD1, which cannot be checked without DNA. This CDR3 comprises 15 residues. Per germline, CDR1 GTSNPN and CDR2 SVGIG (reference sequence).

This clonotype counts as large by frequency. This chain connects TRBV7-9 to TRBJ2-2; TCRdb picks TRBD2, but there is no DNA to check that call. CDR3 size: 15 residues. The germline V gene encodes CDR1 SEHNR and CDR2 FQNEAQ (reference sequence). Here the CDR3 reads CASSLDRGFTGELFF.

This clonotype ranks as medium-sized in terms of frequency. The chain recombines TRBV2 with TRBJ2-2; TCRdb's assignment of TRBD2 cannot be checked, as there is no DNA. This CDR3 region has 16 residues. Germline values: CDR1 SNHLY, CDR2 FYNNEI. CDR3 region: CASSVRTSGMIGELFF. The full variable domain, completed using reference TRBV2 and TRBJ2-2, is EPEVTQTPSHQVTQMGQEVILRCVPISNHLYFYWYRQILGQKVEFLVSFYNNEISEKSEIFDDQFSVERPDGSNFTLKIRSTKLEDSAMYFCASSVRTSGMIGELFFGEGSRLTVL.

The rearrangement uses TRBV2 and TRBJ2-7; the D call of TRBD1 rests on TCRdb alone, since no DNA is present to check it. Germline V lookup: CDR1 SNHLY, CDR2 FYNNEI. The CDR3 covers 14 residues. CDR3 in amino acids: CASRLTGGTYEQYF.

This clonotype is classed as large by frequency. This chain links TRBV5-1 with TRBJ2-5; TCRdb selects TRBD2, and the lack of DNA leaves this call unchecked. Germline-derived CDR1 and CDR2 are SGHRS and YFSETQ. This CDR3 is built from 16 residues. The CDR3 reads CASSLSRLAAQETQYF.

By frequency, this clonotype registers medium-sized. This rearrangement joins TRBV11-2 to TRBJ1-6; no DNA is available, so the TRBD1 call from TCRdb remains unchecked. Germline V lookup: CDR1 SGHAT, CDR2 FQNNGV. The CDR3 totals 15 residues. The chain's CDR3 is CASSLGQGSWSPLHF.